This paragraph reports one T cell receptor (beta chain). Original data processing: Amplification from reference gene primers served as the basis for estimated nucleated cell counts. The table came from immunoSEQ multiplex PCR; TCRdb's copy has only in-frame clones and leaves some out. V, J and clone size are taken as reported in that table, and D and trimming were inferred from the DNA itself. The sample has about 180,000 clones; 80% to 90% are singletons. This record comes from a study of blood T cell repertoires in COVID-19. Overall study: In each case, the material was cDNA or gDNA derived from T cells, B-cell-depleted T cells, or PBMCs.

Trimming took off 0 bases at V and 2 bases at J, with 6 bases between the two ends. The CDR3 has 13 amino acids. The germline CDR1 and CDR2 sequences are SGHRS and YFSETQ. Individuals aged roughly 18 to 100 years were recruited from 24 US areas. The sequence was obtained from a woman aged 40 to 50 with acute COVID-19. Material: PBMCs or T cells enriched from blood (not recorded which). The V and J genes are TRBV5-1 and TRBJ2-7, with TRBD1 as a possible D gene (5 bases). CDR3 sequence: CASSLEGTYEQYF. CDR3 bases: TGCGCCAGCAGCTTGGAGGGGACCTACGAGCAGTACTTC.